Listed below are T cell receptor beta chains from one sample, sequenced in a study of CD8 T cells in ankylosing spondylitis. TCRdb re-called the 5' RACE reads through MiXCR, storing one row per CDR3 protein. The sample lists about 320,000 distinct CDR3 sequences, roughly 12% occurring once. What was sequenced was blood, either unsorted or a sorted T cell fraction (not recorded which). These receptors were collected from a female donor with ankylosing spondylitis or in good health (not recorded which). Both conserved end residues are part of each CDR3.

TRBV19,CASSALLSGANVLTF
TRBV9,CASTGPLNTEAFF
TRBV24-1,CATSAGQGGNQPQHF
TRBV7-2,CASSLRGSYGSPLHF
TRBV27,CASGLLGANTEAFF
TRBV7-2,CASSLDRFSYEQYF
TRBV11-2,CASSSGGSDGTDTQYF
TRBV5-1,CASSLVRFGTDTQYF
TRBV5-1,CASSLERGGEKLFF
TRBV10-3,CAIRGFRTDTQYF
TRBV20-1,CSVSSGGAPSWSDQPQHF
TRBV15,CATSIQQNEQFF
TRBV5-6,CASSLMGADTGELFF
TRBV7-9,CASSLVGSDGYTF
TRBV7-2,CASRKDVGQGSGYTF
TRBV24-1,CATSDIRGGQETQYF
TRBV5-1,CASSYSPGTQAETQYF
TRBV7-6,CASSLLPLAYNEQFF
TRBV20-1,CSAREGPGTSGPSSYNEQFF
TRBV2,CASRPPYNEQFF
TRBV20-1,CSAQASGGATEQFF
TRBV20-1,CSAAKKGLGQTIYF
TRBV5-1,CASSLGANYGYTF
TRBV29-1,CSVEGLLIRDGYTF
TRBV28,CASLRETQYF
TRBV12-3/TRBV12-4,CASSIDGNQPQHF
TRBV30,CAWSVRDRTQYF
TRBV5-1,CASADANTEAFF